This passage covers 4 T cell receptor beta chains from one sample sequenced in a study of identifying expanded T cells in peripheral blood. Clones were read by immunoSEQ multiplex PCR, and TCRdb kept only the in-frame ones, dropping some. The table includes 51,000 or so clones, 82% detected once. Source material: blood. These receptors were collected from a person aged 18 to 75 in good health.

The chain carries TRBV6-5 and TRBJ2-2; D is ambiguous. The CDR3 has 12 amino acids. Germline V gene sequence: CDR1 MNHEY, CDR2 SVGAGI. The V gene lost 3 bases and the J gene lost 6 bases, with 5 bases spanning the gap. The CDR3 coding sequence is TGTGCCAGCAGTTATGGAGCCGGGGAGCTGTTTTTT. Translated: CASSYGAGELFF.

CDR3 DNA: TGCAGCGTTTCCCCCCTAGCGGGAACCTCCTACGAGCAGTACTTC. Translated, it gives CSVSPLAGTSYEQYF. V and J are TRBV29-1 and TRBJ2-7; TRBD2 agrees at 9 bases. After removal of 5 bases from V and 0 bases from J, the junction contained 8 bases not matched to a gene. CDR3 size: 15 residues. Germline loops: CDR1 SQVTM, CDR2 ANQGSEA.

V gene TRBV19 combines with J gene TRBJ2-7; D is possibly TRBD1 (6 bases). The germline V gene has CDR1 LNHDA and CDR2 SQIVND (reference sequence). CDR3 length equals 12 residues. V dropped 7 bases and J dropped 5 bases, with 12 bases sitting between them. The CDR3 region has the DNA TGTGCCAGTATTGACAGGCCTGACGAGCAGTACGTC. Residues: CASIDRPDEQYV.

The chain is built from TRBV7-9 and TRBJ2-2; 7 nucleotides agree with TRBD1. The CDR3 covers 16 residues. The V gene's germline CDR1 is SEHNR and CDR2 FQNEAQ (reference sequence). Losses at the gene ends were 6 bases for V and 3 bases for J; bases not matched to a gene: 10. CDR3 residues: CASSYRKGADTGELFF. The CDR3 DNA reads TGTGCCAGCAGTTACCGGAAGGGGGCGGACACCGGGGAGCTGTTTTTT.